The clone carrying this T cell receptor (beta chain) was observed a handful of times. Its antigen is currently unknown. This entry belongs to a study of response to subunit inactivated influenza vaccine. Trimming took 5 bases from V and 3 from J; bases not matched to a gene: 12. CDR3 size: 17 residues. Germline V lookup: CDR1 SGHAT, CDR2 FQNNGV. TCRdb analysed the RT-PCR reads with MiXCR anew, one entry per CDR3 protein. The sample holds more than 700,000 distinct CDR3 sequences; roughly 20% are singletons and the top ten take approximately 10%. Findings of the study overall: The study's authors posited that every seasonal influenza vaccination enlists few new T cells.

The receptor was isolated from a man aged 45-65 years who received an inactivated influenza vaccine. This specimen consisted of PBMCs from blood, obtained more than 4 days after vaccination. The rearrangement joins TRBV11-2 to TRBJ2-1, with 8 nucleotides matching TRBD1. The CDR3 nucleotides are TGTGCCAGCAGCCCCGGACAGGGCCGGCGGAACTACAATGAGCAGTTCTTC. Protein: CASSPGQGRRNYNEQFF.